By share of the sample, the clone carrying this TCR beta chain is medium-sized. The sample is drawn from a study of OX40 agonist ivuxolimab in advanced cancers. Across the study: With ivuxolimab, an agonistic anti-OX40 (CD134) antibody, patients were treated.

Clones were sequenced by immunoSEQ multiplex PCR, and TCRdb holds only the in-frame ones, with some missing. The table lists some 50,000 clones, more than 75% of them singletons. Germline V CDR1 and CDR2: SQVTM, ANQGSEA. CDR3 length: 16 residues. V lost 5 bases to trimming and J lost 6 bases; unmatched junction nucleotides: 13. The specimen comprised CD4+ or CD8+ T cells sorted from blood, sampled in a trial of the OX40 agonist ivuxolimab. The V and J genes are TRBV29-1 and TRBJ1-6, with TRBD1 matching 7 bases. The clonotype originates from an adult with an advanced solid tumor such as melanoma, head and neck, liver or kidney cancer. This CDR3 reads CSVTLPGTAVNSPLHF. In DNA, the CDR3 is TGCAGCGTTACATTGCCCGGGACAGCGGTTAATTCACCCCTCCACTTT.